Shown below are 31 T cell receptor beta chains from a single sample sequenced in a study of memory CD8 T cells in hepatitis C reinfection. The time point here: late/post reinfection, 12 to 24 weeks after detection. No in vitro expansion preceded TCR sequencing of the sorted cells. Some clones are missing from TCRdb's copy, which holds only in-frame ones; the method was immunoSEQ multiplex PCR. There are 4,500 or so clones in the sample; approximately 88% occur only once, and about 26% lies in the top ten. Sequences were obtained from naive CD8+ T cells sorted from blood. The receptors here all came from a man aged 50 to 59 with hepatitis C virus infection.

This clone appeared a single time. V usage is TRBV29-1 and J usage is TRBJ2-7; perhaps TRBD1 as D (6 bases). Trimming shortened V by 6 bases and J by 6 bases, and 18 bases separated the two germline ends. Germline V lookup: CDR1 SQVTM, CDR2 ANQGSEA. There are 13 residues in the CDR3. CDR3: CSVGTGHSSEQYF. The CDR3 DNA sequence: TGCAGCGTGGGGACGGGACATTCGTCCGAGCAGTACTTC.

The chain links TRBV4-3 to TRBJ2-1; TRBD2 is a possible D gene (5 bases). The CDR3 covers 14 residues. CDR1 is LGHNA and CDR2 is YSLEER in the germline V gene. V lost 1 base and J 6 bases, leaving 10 bases between the germline ends. CDR3 sequence: CASSQGELLNEQFF. The CDR3, as DNA: TGCGCCAGCAGCCAAGGGGAGCTCCTCAATGAGCAGTTCTTC.

J is TRBJ2-1 and V is TRBV7-3, with 7 bases that match TRBD2. After removal of 5 bases from V and 5 bases from J, the junction contained 6 bases not matched to a gene. This CDR3 region has 14 residues. The germline CDR1 and CDR2 sequences are SGHTA and FQGTGA. The CDR3 reads CASSPSLADNEQFF. In DNA, the CDR3 is TGTGCCAGCAGCCCTAGTCTAGCGGACAATGAGCAGTTCTTC. Full variable domain (missing parts from reference TRBV7-3 and TRBJ2-1): GAGVSQTPSNKVTEKGKYVELRCDPISGHTALYWYRQSLGQGPEFLIYFQGTGAADDSGLPNDRFFAVRPEGSVSTLKIQRTERGDSAVYLCASSPSLADNEQFFGPGTRLTVL.

The J gene is TRBJ2-7, the V gene TRBV15; D might be TRBD1 (6 bases). The V gene's germline CDR1 is LNHNV and CDR2 YYDKDF (reference sequence). CDR3 length: 14 residues. Trimming pared 3 bases from V and 0 bases from J, leaving 9 bases between. The CDR3 nucleotides are TGTGCCACCAGCAGCGACAGGAGCTCCTACGAGCAGTACTTC. This encodes CATSSDRSSYEQYF. Together with reference TRBV15 and TRBJ2-7, the CDR3 gives the full variable domain: DAMVIQNPRYQVTQFGKPVTLSCSQTLNHNVMYWYQQKSSQAPKLLFHYYDKDFNNEADTPDNFQSRRPNTSFCFLDIRSPGLGDTAMYLCATSSDRSSYEQYFGPGTRLTVT.

V is TRBV14 and J is TRBJ2-1; D is ambiguous. The CDR3 is 13 amino acids. Germline CDR1 SGHDN, CDR2 FVKESK. The V gene lost 8 bases and the J gene lost 0 bases, with 8 bases spanning the gap. The DNA of the CDR3 is TGTGCCAGCCGACGGAGCTCCTACAATGAGCAGTTCTTC. Its protein is CASRRSSYNEQFF.

The chain recombines TRBV13 with TRBJ2-7; 12 bases are shared with TRBD2. In germline, CDR1 is PRHDT, CDR2 FYEKMQ (reference sequence). The junction had 5 bases not matched to a gene; V was cut back by 5 bases and J by 3 bases. This CDR3 comprises 15 residues. Written as DNA, the CDR3 is TGTGCCAGCAGCAGAAGGACTAGCGGGATCTACGAGCAGTACTTC. It yields the protein CASSRRTSGIYEQYF.

The chain links TRBV27 to TRBJ1-5, with 8 bases that match TRBD1. Germline assignment: CDR1 MNHEY and CDR2 SMNVEV (reference sequence). The V segment lost 2 bases and the J segment 1 base; nucleotides outside the gene matches: 4. The CDR3 is made up of 16 amino acids. The CDR3 DNA follows: TGTGCCAGCAGTTTAGGGACAGGCCTCAGCAATCAGCCCCAGCATTTT. Its translation: CASSLGTGLSNQPQHF.

This chain uses TRBV10-1 with TRBJ2-1; 7 bases map to TRBD2. With V trimmed by 8 bases and J by 9 bases, 13 bases remained unmatched. CDR1 is WNHNN, CDR2 SYGVQD, per germline (reference sequence). CDR3 length: 14 residues. The CDR3 region has the DNA TGCGCCAGCGCCCGGGAGGCCGGGAGCGGTGAGCAGTTCTTC. This translates into CASAREAGSGEQFF.

J is TRBJ1-5 and V is TRBV6-5, with 9 bases that match TRBD1. Germline values: CDR1 MNHEY, CDR2 SVGAGI. The CDR3 is made up of 13 amino acids. J lost 2 bases, V lost 8 bases, and 1 base had no gene match. The CDR3, as DNA: TGTGCCAGCGGGGACAGGGGCAATCAGCCCCAGCATTTT. Its protein product is CASGDRGNQPQHF.

The V and J genes are TRBV4-2 and TRBJ2-7; TRBD2 matches 7 bases. Germline V gene data show CDR1 as LGHNA and CDR2 as YNFKEQ. V shed 1 base and J 6 bases; nucleotides not matched to a gene: 0. This CDR3 has 12 amino acids. The CDR3 nucleotides read TGTGCCAGCAGCCAAGGCGGGGGCGAGCAGTACTTC. Amino acid sequence: CASSQGGGEQYF.

V usage is TRBV4-3 and J usage is TRBJ2-7; 9 bases are shared with TRBD2. Germline lookup yields CDR1 LGHNA and CDR2 YSLEER. The CDR3 is 15 amino acids. The trim removed 3 bases at V and 2 bases at J, leaving 5 bases unmatched. The CDR3 sequence is CASSQGAGGTYEQYF. DNA of the CDR3: TGCGCCAGCAGCCAGGGAGCGGGAGGAACCTACGAGCAGTACTTC.

A single count supports this clone. The junction does not match germline at one end; this may be a read error. The chain employs TRBV13 and TRBJ1-1, with 7 nucleotides matching TRBD1. CDR3 length: 9 residues. Germline V gene lookup returns CDR1 PRHDT and CDR2 FYEKMQ (reference sequence). CDR3 protein: CTTGSEAFF. DNA of the CDR3: TGCACGACAGGGTCTGAAGCTTTCTTT.

Only a few counts were recorded for this clone. This sequence joins TRBV4-2 and TRBJ2-7; TRBD2 is a possible D gene (6 bases). Germline-derived CDR1 and CDR2 are LGHNA and YNFKEQ. V was cut by 5 bases and J by 4 bases, with 21 bases left in between. The CDR3 has 16 residues. DNA for the CDR3: TGTGCCAGCAGCATGAGCGGAGGGCCTGGAGCTTACGAGCAGTACTTC. This gives the protein CASSMSGGPGAYEQYF.

This rearrangement joins TRBV28 to TRBJ1-2, with unresolved D. CDR1 and CDR2 from the germline V gene are MDHEN and SYDVKM. CDR3 size: 14 residues. V gave up 3 bases and J gave up 3 bases, with 11 bases separating them. The CDR3 protein is CASSFVVEHYGYTF. The DNA of the CDR3 is TGTGCCAGCAGTTTTGTCGTGGAGCACTATGGCTACACCTTC.

CDR3 DNA: TGTGCCAGCAGCTTAGGGGCGGGTGGCTACACCTTC. Translating gives CASSLGAGGYTF. The chain uses TRBV7-9 and TRBJ1-2; D unresolved. The CDR3 is 12 residues long. V was trimmed by 1 base and J by 7 bases, leaving 7 bases between them. Germline loops: CDR1 SEHNR, CDR2 FQNEAQ (reference sequence).

The chain uses TRBV5-3 and TRBJ1-3, with 10 bases that match TRBD1. TRBV5-3 is an ORF, with its function uncertain. V lost 2 bases to trimming and J lost 7 bases; unmatched junction nucleotides: 9. The CDR3 extends over 16 amino acids. CDR3 bases: TGTGCCAGAAGCTTAGGGACAGGGGAATTGGGGAACACCATATATTTT. Encoded protein: CARSLGTGELGNTIYF.

The chain recombines TRBV11-3 with TRBJ2-1, with D possibly being TRBD2 (5 bases). CDR3 size: 17 residues. Germline CDR1 and CDR2: SGHNT and YENEEA. With 5 bases removed from V and 4 bases from J, the gap between germline ends came to 21 bases. The CDR3, as DNA: TGTGCCAGCAGCCCCGGCGCGGTACTAGAGTTTTACAATGAGCAGTTCTTC. It encodes CASSPGAVLEFYNEQFF.

This sequence joins TRBV7-9 and TRBJ2-1, with a tentative D call TRBD1 (5 bases). Germline V gene sequence: CDR1 SEHNR, CDR2 FQNEAQ (reference sequence). Trimming stripped 5 bases from V and 7 bases from J, with 21 bases between. This CDR3 is 16 amino acids long. CDR3 nucleotide sequence: TGTGCCAGCAGCGCAGGGTTTGGTCGAGTAGGGAATGAGCAGTTCTTC. The encoded protein is CASSAGFGRVGNEQFF.

This clone has a handful of counts. The J gene is TRBJ1-4, the V gene TRBV9, with a weak D call TRBD1 (5 bases). The germline gives CDR1 SGDLS, CDR2 YYNGEE. Trimming removed 1 base at V and 0 bases at J, with 7 bases between. The CDR3 runs 15 residues. CDR3 DNA: TGTGCCAGCAGCGTAAGGGGCTCAACTAATGAAAAACTGTTTTTT. Translation gives CASSVRGSTNEKLFF.

This chain links TRBV28 with TRBJ2-1; tentatively, D is TRBD2 (6 bases). CDR3 length equals 11 residues. Trimming took 4 bases from V and 10 from J, leaving 8 bases between them. CDR1 MDHEN and CDR2 SYDVKM come from the germline V gene. CDR3 DNA sequence: TGTGCCAGCAGTTGGGGACTCGAGCAGTTCTTC. It is translated as CASSWGLEQFF. The entire variable domain, with the rest obtained from reference TRBV28 and TRBJ2-1, is as follows: DVKVTQSSRYLVKRTGEKVFLECVQDMDHENMFWYRQDPGLGLRLIYFSYDVKMKEKGDIPEGYSVSREKKERFSLILESASTNQTSMYLCASSWGLEQFFGPGTRLTVL.

CDR3 region: CASSHAGTSGASYEQYF. CDR3 nucleotide sequence: TGCGCCAGCAGCCATGCCGGGACTAGCGGGGCGTCCTACGAGCAGTACTTC. The V gene is TRBV4-1, the J gene TRBJ2-7; 13 nucleotides align to TRBD2. Germline CDR1 and CDR2: MGHRA and YSYEKL. The CDR3 covers 17 residues. V was pared by 3 bases and J by 1 base, with 6 bases of the junction left unmatched.

The table lists this clone with a count of one. The V and J genes are TRBV9 and TRBJ2-7; 7 nucleotides match TRBD1. Losses at the gene ends were 0 bases for V and 6 bases for J; bases not matched to a gene: 12. The V gene's germline CDR1 is SGDLS and CDR2 YYNGEE. CDR3 length: 16 amino acids. The DNA for the CDR3 is TGTGCCAGCAGCGTAGTTTGTCGTGACAGGGCCCGCGAGCAGTACTTC. Its protein is CASSVVCRDRAREQYF.

This chain joins TRBV4-3 and TRBJ2-7; 7 nucleotides align to TRBD2. The CDR3 runs 14 residues. The junction had 6 bases not matched to a gene; V was cut back by 4 bases and J by 3 bases. Looked up from germline, CDR1 is LGHNA and CDR2 is YSLEER. The DNA for the CDR3 is TGCGCCAGCAGCCCGACCGGGGGGTACTACGAGCAGTACTTC. This encodes CASSPTGGYYEQYF.

V gene TRBV7-2 combines with J gene TRBJ2-2; 7 positions agree with TRBD2. The trim removed 6 bases at V and 2 bases at J, leaving 9 bases unmatched. The CDR3 covers 16 residues. Germline lookup yields CDR1 SGHTA and CDR2 FQGNSA. CDR3 in amino acids: CASRSELALNTGELFF. DNA for the CDR3: TGTGCCAGCAGATCCGAACTAGCGCTCAACACCGGGGAGCTGTTTTTT.

V is TRBV7-3 and J is TRBJ2-1; D may be TRBD2 (6 bases). With 5 bases removed from V and 3 bases from J, the gap between germline ends came to 17 bases. CDR1 is SGHTA, CDR2 FQGTGA, per germline. This CDR3 spans 16 amino acids. CDR3 loop: CASSPVSGQHYNEQFF. The CDR3 region has the DNA TGTGCCAGCAGCCCAGTCAGCGGGCAGCACTACAATGAGCAGTTCTTC.

V and J are TRBV30 and TRBJ1-6; 9 bases fit TRBD1. Germline CDR1 reads GTSNPN; CDR2 reads SVGIG (reference sequence). The trim removed 3 bases at V and 7 bases at J, leaving 7 bases unmatched. CDR3 length equals 15 residues. The CDR3 reads CAWSELGTGNSPLHF. The CDR3 region has the DNA TGTGCCTGGAGCGAGTTGGGGACAGGGAATTCACCCCTCCACTTT.

This clone was picked up a small number of times. The rearrangement joins TRBV7-2 to TRBJ2-3; weak D call: TRBD2 (5 bases). CDR3 length equals 16 residues. Trimming cost V 4 bases and J 3 bases, with 17 bases left between them. Germline CDR1 and CDR2: SGHTA and FQGNSA. Here the CDR3 DNA reads TGTGCCAGCAGCTCGGGGTGGGGTTTAGGAACAGATACGCAGTATTTT. This encodes CASSSGWGLGTDTQYF.

This clone is labeled as medium-sized. This rearrangement joins TRBV5-1 to TRBJ1-1, with a possible D match to TRBD1 (5 bases). Trimming took 0 bases from V and 0 from J, leaving 15 bases between them. The CDR3 sequence is 17 residues long. CDR1 is SGHRS, CDR2 YFSETQ, per germline. This CDR3 is CASSLELVGGVNTEAFF. CDR3 nucleotide sequence: TGCGCCAGCAGCTTGGAACTCGTGGGGGGGGTGAACACTGAAGCTTTCTTT.

The chain links TRBV5-4 to TRBJ1-4; D is unresolved. V was pared by 0 bases and J by 3 bases, with 6 bases between. The CDR3 contains 14 residues. Germline loops: CDR1 SGHNT, CDR2 YYREEE (reference sequence). The CDR3 sequence is CASSLDRPNEKLFF. The CDR3 nucleotides read TGTGCCAGCAGCTTGGACAGACCTAATGAAAAACTGTTTTTT.

V usage is TRBV27 and J usage is TRBJ2-7; TRBD2 agrees at 7 bases. The CDR3 has 15 amino acids. The germline V gene has CDR1 MNHEY and CDR2 SMNVEV (reference sequence). V dropped 8 bases and J dropped 4; count of bases not matched to a gene: 14. In DNA, the CDR3 is TGTGCCAGCCGTCCTCGGGAGGCCTCTCCATACGAGCAGTACTTC. This codes for CASRPREASPYEQYF.

This chain connects TRBV27 to TRBJ2-1; D not certain. Germline loops: CDR1 MNHEY, CDR2 SMNVEV (reference sequence). V shed 0 bases and J shed 4 bases, with 4 bases lying between them. The CDR3 has 13 amino acids. CDR3 sequence: CASSLSLYNEQFF. Written as DNA, the CDR3 is TGTGCCAGCAGTTTATCACTATACAATGAGCAGTTCTTC.